A single TCR beta chain is shown here with its context. The junction departs from the called germline gene at one end, perhaps through a read error. The data are from a study of OX40 agonist ivuxolimab in advanced cancers. Overall study: Each patient was given ivuxolimab into a vein every 2 weeks, at 0.01 to 10 mg/kg.

Profiled with immunoSEQ multiplex PCR; TCRdb holds only in-frame clones, not every one. Counted here are under 85,000 clones, around four fifths occurring once; the ten biggest clones make up over 2%. The CDR3 runs 15 residues. Germline V CDR1 and CDR2: MNHEY, SVGAGI. This specimen was CD4+ or CD8+ T cells sorted from blood, taken in a trial of the OX40 agonist ivuxolimab. The rearrangement joins TRBV6-5 to TRBJ1-4; no firm D call. This TCR was recovered from an adult with an advanced solid tumor such as melanoma, head and neck, liver or kidney cancer. For the CDR3, the DNA is TGTGCCAGCAGCTACTCGGGCCGCGTTGGGGAAAAACTGTTTTTT. Protein: CASSYSGRVGEKLFF.